This record concerns one TCR beta chain sequence. Its antigen is not known. The record originates from a study of CD8 T cells in ankylosing spondylitis. Study-level points and caveats: Typical of ankylosing spondylitis blood, it appeared, was a TCR beta motif of roughly eight highly homologous variants. A number of the motif variants had already been described in reactive arthritis synovial fluid and blood. Significantly higher representation of disease-linked clones was reported for matched ankylosing spondylitis synovial fluid.

Between the trimmed V and J ends, which lost 3 bases and 12 bases, there was a span of 14 bases. This CDR3 has 11 residues. Germline V lookup: CDR1 DFQATT, CDR2 SNEGSKA (reference sequence). Researchers built TCR beta libraries using quantitative 5'-RACE with molecular barcodes. TCRdb reprocessed the 5' RACE reads with MiXCR, giving one entry per CDR3 protein. The table records some 700,000 distinct CDR3 sequences, 19% of them present only once. The chain employs TRBV20-1 and TRBJ1-1, with D unresolved. The source is a male donor with ankylosing spondylitis. Specimen: blood, either unsorted or a sorted T cell fraction (not recorded which). CDR3 nucleotides: TGCAGTGCTAGTCCTGGATGGATCACTTTCTTT. Amino acids: CSASPGWITFF.